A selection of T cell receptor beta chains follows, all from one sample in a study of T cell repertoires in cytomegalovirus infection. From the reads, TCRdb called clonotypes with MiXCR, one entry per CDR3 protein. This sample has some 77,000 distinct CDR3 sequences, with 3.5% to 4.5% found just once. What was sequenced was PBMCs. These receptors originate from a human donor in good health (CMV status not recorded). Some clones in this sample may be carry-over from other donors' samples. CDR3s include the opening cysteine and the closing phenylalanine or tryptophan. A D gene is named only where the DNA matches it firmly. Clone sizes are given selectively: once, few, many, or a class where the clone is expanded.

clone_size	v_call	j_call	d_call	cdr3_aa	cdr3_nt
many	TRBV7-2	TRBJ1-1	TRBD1	CASSLAWDRGAFF	TGTGCCAGCAGCTTAGCGTGGGACAGGGGAGCTTTCTTT
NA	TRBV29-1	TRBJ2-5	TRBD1	CSVGILPGQGIQETQYF	TGCAGCGTTGGAATCCTTCCGGGACAGGGCATCCAAGAGACCCAGTACTTC
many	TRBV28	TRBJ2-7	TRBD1	CASIETGGVYEQYF	TGTGCCAGCATCGAGACAGGGGGAGTCTACGAGCAGTACTTC
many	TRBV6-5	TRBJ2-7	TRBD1	CAAKTGVGDEQYF	TGCGCCGCCAAGACAGGGGTTGGCGACGAGCAGTACTTC
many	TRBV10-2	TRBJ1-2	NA	CASSERDALYGYTF	TGCGCCAGCAGTGAAAGGGACGCGCTTTATGGCTACACCTTC
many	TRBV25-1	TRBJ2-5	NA	CASSELGPGTLETQYF	TGTGCCAGCAGTGAACTCGGACCCGGAACCTTGGAGACCCAGTACTTC
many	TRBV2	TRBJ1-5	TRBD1	CASSRMTGTGGEPQHF	TGTGCCAGCAGTCGCATGACCGGGACAGGGGGCGAGCCCCAGCATTTT
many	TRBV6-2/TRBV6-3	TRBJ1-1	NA	CASTSRAKGTEAFF	TGTGCCAGCACCAGTCGGGCCAAGGGGACTGAAGCTTTCTTT
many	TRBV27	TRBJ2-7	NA	CASSLSHKGGKQYF	TGTGCCAGCAGTTTATCGCACAAGGGGGGGAAGCAGTACTTC
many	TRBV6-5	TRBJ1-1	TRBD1	CASRAGQGVTEAFF	TGTGCCAGCAGAGCGGGACAGGGGGTAACTGAAGCTTTCTTT
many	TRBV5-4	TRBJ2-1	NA	CASSFGGMNNEQFF	TGTGCCAGCAGCTTCGGCGGGATGAACAATGAGCAGTTCTTC
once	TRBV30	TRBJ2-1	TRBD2	CAWRGLAGSYNEQFF	TGTGCCTGGAGGGGACTAGCGGGATCCTACAATGAGCAGTTCTTC
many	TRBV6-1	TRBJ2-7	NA	CASSEAGPPSHEQYF	TGTGCCAGCAGTGAAGCGGGACCCCCGTCCCACGAGCAGTACTTC
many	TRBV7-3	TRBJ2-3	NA	CASSLQGGNADTQYF	TGTGCCAGCAGCCTACAGGGCGGGAACGCAGATACGCAGTATTTT
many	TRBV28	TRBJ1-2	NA	CASSFSGGNYGYTF	TGTGCCAGCAGTTTTTCGGGGGGTAACTATGGCTACACCTTC
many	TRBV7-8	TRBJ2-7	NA	CASSLDKGSYEQYF	TGTGCCAGCAGCTTAGATAAGGGCTCCTACGAGCAGTACTTC
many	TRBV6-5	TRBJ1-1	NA	CASSYSIGERTTEAFF	TGTGCCAGCAGTTACTCTATCGGGGAGAGGACCACTGAAGCTTTCTTT